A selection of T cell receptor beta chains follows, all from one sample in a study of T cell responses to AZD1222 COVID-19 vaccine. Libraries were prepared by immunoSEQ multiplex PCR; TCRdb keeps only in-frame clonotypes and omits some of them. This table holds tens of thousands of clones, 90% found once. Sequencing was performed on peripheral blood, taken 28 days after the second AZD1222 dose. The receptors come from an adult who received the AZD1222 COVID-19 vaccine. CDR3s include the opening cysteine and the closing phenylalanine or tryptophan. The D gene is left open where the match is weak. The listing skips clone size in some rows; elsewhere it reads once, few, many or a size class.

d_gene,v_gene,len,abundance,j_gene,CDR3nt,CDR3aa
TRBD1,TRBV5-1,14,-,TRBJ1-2,TGCGCCAGCAGCCTGACGACAGGGAACTATGGCTACACCTTC,CASSLTTGNYGYTF
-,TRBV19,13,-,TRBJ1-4,TGTGCCAGTAGTATACCTCAATGGGAAAAACTGTTTTTT,CASSIPQWEKLFF
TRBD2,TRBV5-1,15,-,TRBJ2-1,TGCGCCAGCAGCTTACCAGCGGGGGATTCAAATGAGCAGTTCTTC,CASSLPAGDSNEQFF
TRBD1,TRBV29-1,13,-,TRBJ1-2,TGCAGCGTGACGGGACAGGGGGCGCGGGGCTACACCTTC,CSVTGQGARGYTF
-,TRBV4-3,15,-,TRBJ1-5,TGCGCCAGCAGCCAATACCTCTCAGAAAATCAGCCCCAGCATTTT,CASSQYLSENQPQHF
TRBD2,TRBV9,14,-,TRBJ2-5,TGTGCCAGCAGCGTTAGCGGGGGGAGAGAGACCCAGTACTTC,CASSVSGGRETQYF
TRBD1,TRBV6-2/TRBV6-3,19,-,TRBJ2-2,TGTGCCAGCAGCTGGCGGACAGGCACCGTAAATAGAAACACCGGGGAGCTGTTTTTT,CASSWRTGTVNRNTGELFF
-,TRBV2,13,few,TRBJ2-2,TGTGCCAGCAGGATAGGGAGCACCGGGGAGCTGTTTTTT,CASRIGSTGELFF
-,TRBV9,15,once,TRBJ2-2,TGTGCCAGCAGCGTAGGCAGGGTAAACACCGGGGAGCTGTTTTTT,CASSVGRVNTGELFF
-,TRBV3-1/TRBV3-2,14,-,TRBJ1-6,TGTGCCAGCAGCCAGTGGGCAGGGAATTCACCCCTCCACTTT,CASSQWAGNSPLHF
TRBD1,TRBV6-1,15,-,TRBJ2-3,TGTGCCAGCAGTGAGACAGGGGGCATCACAGATACGCAGTATTTT,CASSETGGITDTQYF
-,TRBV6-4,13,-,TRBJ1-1,TGTGCCAGCAGCCAGGGTCGGGGCACTGAAGCTTTCTTT,CASSQGRGTEAFF
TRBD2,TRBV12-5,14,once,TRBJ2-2,TGTGCTAGTGGTTCTAGCGGGGGGGCCGGGGAGCTGTTTTTT,CASGSSGGAGELFF
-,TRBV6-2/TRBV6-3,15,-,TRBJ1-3,TGTGCCAGCAGTTACTCGCGGGGAAGCGGAAACACCATATATTTT,CASSYSRGSGNTIYF
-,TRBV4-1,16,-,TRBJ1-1,TGCGCCAGCAGCCAAGATCTCTCGGGGGCGAATCCTGAAGCTTTCTTT,CASSQDLSGANPEAFF
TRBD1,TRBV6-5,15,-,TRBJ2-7,TGTGCCAGCAGTTACGGCCGCTACAGGGGGCGCGAGCAGTACTTC,CASSYGRYRGREQYF
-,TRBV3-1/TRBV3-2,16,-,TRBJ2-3,TGTGCCAGCAGCCAAGGAGGGGGGGTTAGCACAGATACGCAGTATTTT,CASSQGGGVSTDTQYF